These T cell receptor beta chains were read from a single sample in a study of blood T cell repertoires in COVID-19. This table comes from immunoSEQ multiplex PCR, and its TCRdb copy is limited to in-frame clones, with some not included. This sample has around 100,000 clones, with roughly 84% found just once. The material sequenced was peripheral blood. These receptors were collected from a human donor in a cohort sampled during active COVID-19. Both conserved end residues are part of each CDR3. The order of the fields is D gene, clone size, J gene, V gene, CDR3 protein, CDR3 DNA. The D gene is left open where the match is weak. A clone size is listed for some rows: how often the clone was seen (once, few, many), or a class if it is expanded.

TRBD2 | - | TRBJ2-1 | TRBV19 | CASWGGDGPVSYNEQFF | TGTGCCAGCTGGGGGGGGGACGGACCGGTGTCGTACAATGAGCAGTTCTTC
- | - | TRBJ2-2 | TRBV18 | CASSPDRNTGELFF | TGTGCCAGCTCACCGGACAGGAACACCGGGGAGCTGTTTTTT
- | - | TRBJ2-3 | TRBV30 | CAWKLNTDTQYF | TGTGCCTGGAAACTAAACACAGATACGCAGTATTTT
- | - | TRBJ2-5 | TRBV19 | CASSRGRGTQETQYF | TGTGCCAGTAGTCGCGGGCGGGGGACACAAGAGACCCAGTACTTC
- | few | TRBJ2-1 | TRBV2 | CASRGGNEQFF | TGTGCCAGCAGAGGGGGCAATGAGCAGTTCTTC
TRBD2 | - | TRBJ2-7 | TRBV5-8 | CASSFGRLAAYEQYF | TGTGCCAGCAGCTTCGGCCGACTAGCGGCCTACGAGCAGTACTTC
- | - | TRBJ1-2 | TRBV3-1/TRBV3-2 | CASSQGGLHNYGYTF | TGTGCCAGCAGCCAAGGTGGACTTCATAACTATGGCTACACCTTC
- | - | TRBJ1-3 | TRBV4-3 | CASSQDLAGKDSGNTIYF | TGCGCCAGCAGCCAAGATCTCGCAGGGAAGGACTCTGGAAACACCATATATTTT
- | once | TRBJ1-5 | TRBV19 | CASSIQGQPQHF | TGTGCCAGTAGTATACAGGGCCAGCCCCAGCATTTT
- | once | TRBJ2-5 | TRBV5-1 | CASSRGGKETQYF | TGCGCCAGCAGTAGAGGCGGGAAAGAGACCCAGTACTTC
- | - | TRBJ2-7 | TRBV2 | CASGTSQSQEQYF | TGTGCCAGCGGGACAAGCCAAAGTCAGGAGCAGTACTTC
- | few | TRBJ1-2 | TRBV18 | CASSPPILTGGPYYGYTF | TGTGCCAGCTCACCACCCATCCTTACGGGGGGGCCTTACTATGGCTACACCTTC
- | - | TRBJ1-1 | TRBV14 | CASSQGTIRTAFF | TGTGCCAGCAGCCAAGGGACGATACGGACTGCTTTCTTT
- | - | TRBJ2-3 | TRBV1 | CTSSQRHLTDTQYF | TGCACCAGCAGCCAAAGACACCTCACAGATACGCAGTATTTT
- | - | TRBJ1-2 | TRBV27 | CASSPSTGSGYTF | TGTGCCAGCAGTCCCTCCACAGGTTCCGGCTACACCTTC
- | few | TRBJ2-2 | TRBV5-5 | CASSLLRGGPGNTGELFF | TGTGCCAGCAGCTTGCTGCGCGGGGGCCCAGGAAACACCGGGGAGCTGTTTTTT
- | once | TRBJ2-3 | TRBV11-2 | CASRGILGGITDTQYF | TGTGCCAGCAGGGGAATCCTTGGGGGCATCACAGATACGCAGTATTTT
TRBD2 | many | TRBJ2-2 | TRBV11-2 | CASSLYLAGDGGELFF | TGTGCCAGCAGCTTATATCTAGCGGGGGACGGCGGGGAGCTGTTTTTT
TRBD1 | once | TRBJ2-7 | TRBV2 | CASSDRGQYEQYF | TGTGCCAGCAGTGACAGGGGGCAGTACGAGCAGTACTTC
TRBD2 | - | TRBJ2-1 | TRBV9 | CASSAGGTSGPRDEQFF | TGTGCCAGCAGCGCAGGGGGTACTAGCGGGCCTAGGGATGAGCAGTTCTTC
- | - | TRBJ1-2 | TRBV7-2 | CASTTNGPGDYGYTF | TGTGCCAGCACTACGAACGGGCCGGGGGACTATGGCTACACCTTC
- | - | TRBJ2-2 | TRBV7-2 | CASSLVAGTNTGELFF | TGTGCCAGCAGCTTAGTTGCAGGGACGAACACCGGGGAGCTGTTTTTT
- | - | TRBJ1-2 | TRBV12-3/TRBV12-4 | CASSLRGLGYTF | TGTGCCAGCAGCCTCAGAGGGTTGGGCTACACCTTC
TRBD1 | - | TRBJ2-5 | TRBV7-2 | CASSPSTGGWETQYF | TGTGCCAGCAGCCCATCGACAGGGGGCTGGGAGACCCAGTACTTC
TRBD1 | - | TRBJ2-5 | TRBV7-9 | CASSLASGQGRKLTQYF | TGTGCCAGCAGCTTAGCGTCGGGACAGGGCAGGAAGTTGACCCAGTACTTC
- | - | TRBJ1-2 | TRBV7-2 | CASSSRGSRTPLYGYTF | TGTGCCAGCAGCTCGAGAGGATCGCGGACACCCCTCTATGGCTACACCTTC
TRBD1 | - | TRBJ1-6 | TRBV19 | CASSIVSGHGTGGNSPLHF | TGTGCCAGTAGTATAGTGAGTGGCCACGGGACAGGGGGTAATTCACCCCTCCACTTT
TRBD1 | - | TRBJ1-2 | TRBV20-1 | CSASPGTGNYGYTF | TGCAGTGCGAGTCCCGGGACAGGGAACTATGGCTACACCTTC
TRBD1 | - | TRBJ1-5 | TRBV10-3 | CAISGQGHQPQHF | TGTGCCATCAGTGGACAGGGCCATCAGCCCCAGCATTTT
- | - | TRBJ1-2 | TRBV25-1 | CASSRGGKADYTF | TGTGCCAGCAGTCGGGGGGGTAAGGCCGACTACACCTTC
TRBD1 | - | TRBJ2-4 | TRBV6-1 | CASSGRSTGVVQNIQYF | TGTGCCAGCAGTGGAAGGAGCACAGGGGTTGTCCAAAACATTCAGTACTTC
TRBD1 | - | TRBJ1-3 | TRBV28 | CASYRGSGNTIYF | TGTGCCAGCTACAGGGGGTCAGGAAACACCATATATTTT
TRBD1 | once | TRBJ2-2 | TRBV9 | CASSVAGGANTGELFF | TGTGCCAGCAGCGTAGCAGGGGGCGCGAACACCGGGGAGCTGTTTTTT
- | - | TRBJ1-2 | TRBV3-1/TRBV3-2 | CASSQDGRPTGFSSGYTF | TGTGCCAGCAGCCAAGATGGTCGCCCGACAGGATTCTCCTCGGGCTACACCTTC
TRBD1 | - | TRBJ1-2 | TRBV19 | CASSFPGQGARGYTF | TGTGCCAGTAGTTTCCCGGGACAGGGGGCGCGAGGCTACACCTTC
- | - | TRBJ1-2 | TRBV28 | CASSLGGGSTPHGYTF | TGTGCCAGCAGTTTAGGGGGAGGGAGTACCCCTCATGGCTACACCTTC
- | - | TRBJ1-5 | TRBV19 | CASSNDNIPNQPQHF | TGTGCCAGTAGCAATGACAATATACCCAACCAGCCCCAGCATTTT
TRBD2 | - | TRBJ2-5 | TRBV6-5 | CAGATSGGSGETQYF | TGTGCCGGGGCCACTAGCGGGGGCTCCGGGGAGACCCAGTACTTC
- | once | TRBJ2-7 | TRBV18 | CASSPTGYEQYF | TGTGCCAGCTCACCAACAGGGTACGAGCAGTACTTC
- | - | TRBJ2-2 | TRBV18 | CASSPGANTGELFF | TGTGCCAGCTCACCCGGTGCGAACACCGGGGAGCTGTTTTTT
- | - | TRBJ1-5 | TRBV4-1 | CASSQDLSRSNQPQHF | TGCGCCAGCAGCCAAGATTTAAGCCGGAGCAATCAGCCCCAGCATTTT
- | - | TRBJ1-5 | TRBV4-3 | CASSLYPGFQPQHF | TGCGCCAGCAGCTTATATCCGGGGTTTCAGCCCCAGCATTTT
- | - | TRBJ2-3 | TRBV9 | CASSALSGGDTQYF | TGTGCCAGCAGCGCACTCTCAGGAGGGGATACGCAGTATTTT
- | - | TRBJ1-2 | TRBV6-6 | CASSGRDGYTF | TGTGCCAGCAGTGGGAGGGATGGCTACACCTTC
- | - | TRBJ2-6 | TRBV6-5 | CASSYGGTGANVLTF | TGTGCCAGCAGTTACGGAGGGACCGGGGCCAACGTCCTGACTTTC
- | - | TRBJ1-2 | TRBV18 | CASSPDGANYGYTF | TGTGCCAGCTCACCAGACGGAGCTAACTATGGCTACACCTTC
- | - | TRBJ2-1 | TRBV18 | CASSPNGTPNEQFF | TGTGCCAGCTCACCGAACGGGACTCCGAATGAGCAGTTCTTC
- | - | TRBJ2-5 | TRBV9 | CASSVGRARETQYF | TGTGCCAGCAGCGTAGGGAGGGCCAGAGAGACCCAGTACTTC
TRBD1 | - | TRBJ1-1 | TRBV9 | CASSRQGRTEAFF | TGTGCCAGCAGCAGACAGGGGCGCACTGAAGCTTTCTTT
TRBD2 | - | TRBJ2-1 | TRBV10-3 | CAAEGTSGGYNEQFF | TGTGCCGCTGAAGGCACCAGCGGGGGGTACAATGAGCAGTTCTTC
TRBD1 | few | TRBJ1-5 | TRBV2 | CASSGQGDQPQHF | TGTGCCAGCAGTGGGCAGGGGGATCAGCCCCAGCATTTT
- | - | TRBJ1-2 | TRBV18 | CASSPSEGSGGYTF | TGTGCCAGCTCACCATCGGAAGGAAGCGGTGGCTACACCTTC
- | - | TRBJ1-4 | TRBV6-2/TRBV6-3 | CASSYSRGTSNEKLFF | TGTGCCAGCAGTTACTCGAGGGGGACGTCTAATGAAAAACTGTTTTTT
- | - | TRBJ2-3 | TRBV13 | CASSSIRDSSTDTQYF | TGTGCCAGCAGCTCGATCCGGGACTCCAGCACAGATACGCAGTATTTT